The text below deals with one T cell receptor beta chain. This entry belongs to a study of blood T cell repertoires in COVID-19. Study at large: Samples of COVID-19 (acute and convalescent) were obtained from the United States, Italy and Spain. From T cells, B-cell-depleted T cells, or PBMCs came the material, which was cDNA or gDNA.

The CDR3 has 14 residues. The germline V gene encodes CDR1 MNHEY and CDR2 SMNVEV (reference sequence). The J segment lost 4 bases and the V segment lost 5 bases, leaving 8 bases of the junction unmatched. Original handling: Researchers report that nucleated cell counts were estimated from reference gene primer amplification. Assay used: immunoSEQ multiplex PCR; TCRdb lists only in-frame clones, some missing. The DNA was the basis for D and trimming; V, J and clone size are from that table. The table includes roughly 53,000 clones, roughly 76% detected once. Sequencing was performed on peripheral blood. V is TRBV27 and J is TRBJ2-7; 7 nucleotides line up with TRBD1. The TCR sequence derives from a man between 50 and 59 years old with active or convalescent COVID-19. CDR3 sequence (DNA): TGTGCCAGCAGTCCGGGACAGATCCTTTACGAGCAGTACTTC. This sequence encodes CASSPGQILYEQYF.